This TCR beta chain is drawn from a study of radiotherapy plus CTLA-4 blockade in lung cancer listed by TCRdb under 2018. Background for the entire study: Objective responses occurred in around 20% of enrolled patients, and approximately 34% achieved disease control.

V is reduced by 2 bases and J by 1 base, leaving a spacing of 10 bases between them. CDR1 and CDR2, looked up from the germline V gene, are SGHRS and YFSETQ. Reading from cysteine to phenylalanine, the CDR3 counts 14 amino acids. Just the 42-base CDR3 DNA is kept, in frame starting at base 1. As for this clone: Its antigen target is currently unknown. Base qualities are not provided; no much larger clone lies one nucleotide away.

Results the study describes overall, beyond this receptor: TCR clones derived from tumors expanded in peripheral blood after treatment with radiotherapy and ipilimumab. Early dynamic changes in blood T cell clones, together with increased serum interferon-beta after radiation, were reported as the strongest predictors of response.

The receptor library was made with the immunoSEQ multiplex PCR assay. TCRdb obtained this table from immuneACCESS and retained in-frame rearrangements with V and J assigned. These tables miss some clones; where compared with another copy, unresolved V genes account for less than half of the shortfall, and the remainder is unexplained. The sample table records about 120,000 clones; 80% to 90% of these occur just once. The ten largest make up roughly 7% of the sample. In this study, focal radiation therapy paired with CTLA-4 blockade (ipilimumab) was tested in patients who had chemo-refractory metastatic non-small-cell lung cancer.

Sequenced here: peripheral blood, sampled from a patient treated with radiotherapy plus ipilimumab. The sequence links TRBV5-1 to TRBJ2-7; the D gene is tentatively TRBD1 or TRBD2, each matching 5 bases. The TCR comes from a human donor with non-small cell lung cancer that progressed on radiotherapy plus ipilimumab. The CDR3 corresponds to CASSFRDGSYEQYF. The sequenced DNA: TGCGCCAGCAGCTTCCGGGACGGATCCTACGAGCAGTACTTC.